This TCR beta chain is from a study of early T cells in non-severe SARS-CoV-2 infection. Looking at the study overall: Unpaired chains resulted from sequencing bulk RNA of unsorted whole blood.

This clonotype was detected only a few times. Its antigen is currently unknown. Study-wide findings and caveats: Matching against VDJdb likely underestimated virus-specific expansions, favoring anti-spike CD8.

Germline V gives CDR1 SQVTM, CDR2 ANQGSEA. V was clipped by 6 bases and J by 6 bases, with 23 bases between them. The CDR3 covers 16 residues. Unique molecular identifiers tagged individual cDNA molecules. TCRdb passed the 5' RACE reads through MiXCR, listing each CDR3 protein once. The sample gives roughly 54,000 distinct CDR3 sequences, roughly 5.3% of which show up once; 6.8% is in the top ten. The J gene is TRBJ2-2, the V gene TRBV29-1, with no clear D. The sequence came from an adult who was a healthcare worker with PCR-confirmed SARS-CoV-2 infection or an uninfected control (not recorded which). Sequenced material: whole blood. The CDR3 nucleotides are TGCAGCGTCGGCAAGGCGGCTGGGAAAACGGCCGGGGAGCTGTTTTTT. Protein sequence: CSVGKAAGKTAGELFF.